A selection of T cell receptor beta chains follows, all from one sample in a study of blood T cell repertoires in COVID-19. Profiled with immunoSEQ multiplex PCR; TCRdb holds only in-frame clones, not every one. Seen here are 130,000 or so clones, 88% observed once, and the top ten hold about 1.5%. Sequencing input: peripheral blood. The receptor set was obtained from a human donor in a cohort sampled during active COVID-19. Both conserved end residues are part of each CDR3. Each record gives: V gene, D gene, clone size, J gene, CDR3 protein, CDR3 DNA. A D gene is named only where the DNA matches it firmly. Some rows have no size entry. The others give once, few or many, or a class for an expanded clone.

V gene: TRBV9
D gene: NA
clone size: NA
J gene: TRBJ2-7
CDR3 protein: CASSVDVSAYEQYF
CDR3 DNA: TGTGCCAGCAGCGTAGACGTCAGTGCCTACGAGCAGTACTTC

V gene: TRBV2
D gene: TRBD1
clone size: NA
J gene: TRBJ1-2
CDR3 protein: CASSVRGRGHYGYTF
CDR3 DNA: TGTGCCAGCAGTGTACGTGGCAGGGGGCACTATGGCTACACCTTC

V gene: TRBV6-5
D gene: NA
clone size: NA
J gene: TRBJ2-1
CDR3 protein: CASSYSTGSREQFF
CDR3 DNA: TGTGCCAGCAGTTACTCGACAGGATCGAGAGAGCAGTTCTTC

V gene: TRBV20-1
D gene: NA
clone size: once
J gene: TRBJ2-5
CDR3 protein: CSASLTAEETQYF
CDR3 DNA: TGCAGTGCTAGTCTAACAGCGGAGGAGACCCAGTACTTC

V gene: TRBV11-2
D gene: TRBD2
clone size: NA
J gene: TRBJ2-5
CDR3 protein: CASSFPTEALAGVLETQYF
CDR3 DNA: TGTGCCAGCAGCTTCCCGACGGAAGCTCTAGCGGGAGTTTTGGAGACCCAGTACTTC

V gene: TRBV6-2/TRBV6-3
D gene: TRBD2
clone size: NA
J gene: TRBJ2-2
CDR3 protein: CASSPTSGGNTGELFF
CDR3 DNA: TGTGCCAGCAGCCCTACTAGCGGGGGGAACACCGGGGAGCTGTTTTTT

V gene: TRBV9
D gene: TRBD2
clone size: NA
J gene: TRBJ2-7
CDR3 protein: CASSVDSGAGYEQYF
CDR3 DNA: TGTGCCAGCAGCGTAGATAGCGGGGCCGGCTACGAGCAGTACTTC

V gene: TRBV6-5
D gene: NA
clone size: NA
J gene: TRBJ1-2
CDR3 protein: CASSLNPGVYGYTF
CDR3 DNA: TGTGCCAGCAGTTTAAACCCAGGGGTCTATGGCTACACCTTC

V gene: TRBV10-3
D gene: TRBD2
clone size: NA
J gene: TRBJ2-3
CDR3 protein: CAATGTSGEDTQYF
CDR3 DNA: TGTGCCGCGACCGGGACTAGCGGTGAAGATACGCAGTATTTT

V gene: TRBV6-1
D gene: NA
clone size: NA
J gene: TRBJ1-3
CDR3 protein: CASSEARLGWNSGNTIYF
CDR3 DNA: TGTGCCAGCAGTGAAGCGCGACTCGGTTGGAACTCTGGAAACACCATATATTTT

V gene: TRBV18
D gene: NA
clone size: NA
J gene: TRBJ2-1
CDR3 protein: CASSPLAGYNEQFF
CDR3 DNA: TGTGCCAGCTCACCACTGGCCGGGTACAATGAGCAGTTCTTC

V gene: TRBV3-1/TRBV3-2
D gene: NA
clone size: NA
J gene: TRBJ2-7
CDR3 protein: CASSQGRVSYEQYF
CDR3 DNA: TGTGCCAGCAGCCAAGGCAGGGTCTCCTACGAGCAGTACTTC

V gene: TRBV4-1
D gene: NA
clone size: once
J gene: TRBJ1-6
CDR3 protein: CASSPGGGQYNSPLHF
CDR3 DNA: TGCGCCAGCAGCCCTGGCGGGGGTCAATATAATTCACCCCTCCACTTT

V gene: TRBV6-5
D gene: NA
clone size: once
J gene: TRBJ1-3
CDR3 protein: CASSYSAGSGNTIYF
CDR3 DNA: TGTGCCAGCAGTTACTCTGCAGGCTCTGGAAACACCATATATTTT

V gene: TRBV19
D gene: TRBD2
clone size: NA
J gene: TRBJ2-1
CDR3 protein: CASSIDGGGTYNEQFF
CDR3 DNA: TGTGCCAGTAGTATAGATGGCGGGGGGACCTACAATGAGCAGTTCTTC

V gene: TRBV3-1/TRBV3-2
D gene: TRBD1
clone size: NA
J gene: TRBJ1-1
CDR3 protein: CASGDRGTEAFF
CDR3 DNA: TGTGCCAGCGGGGACAGGGGCACTGAAGCTTTCTTT

V gene: TRBV28
D gene: TRBD1
clone size: NA
J gene: TRBJ2-7
CDR3 protein: CASTLGGRGPYEQYF
CDR3 DNA: TGTGCCAGCACCTTGGGTGGCAGGGGGCCCTACGAGCAGTACTTC

V gene: TRBV27
D gene: TRBD1
clone size: NA
J gene: TRBJ1-2
CDR3 protein: CASSVLLGGQYTF
CDR3 DNA: TGTGCCAGCAGTGTCCTACTCGGGGGACAGTACACCTTC

V gene: TRBV7-6
D gene: NA
clone size: NA
J gene: TRBJ2-6
CDR3 protein: CASSFQVSGANVLTF
CDR3 DNA: TGTGCCAGCAGCTTCCAGGTCTCTGGGGCCAACGTCCTGACTTTC

V gene: TRBV9
D gene: TRBD2
clone size: few
J gene: TRBJ2-7
CDR3 protein: CASSRTSGGPSSYEQYF
CDR3 DNA: TGTGCCAGCAGCAGGACTAGCGGGGGGCCAAGCTCCTACGAGCAGTACTTC

V gene: TRBV28
D gene: TRBD2
clone size: NA
J gene: TRBJ2-7
CDR3 protein: CASSWVGLGSYEQYF
CDR3 DNA: TGTGCCAGCAGTTGGGTGGGACTAGGTTCCTACGAGCAGTACTTC